The 18 T cell receptor beta chains below come from one sample, sequenced in a study of shared clonotypes between healthy human individuals. The repertoire was sequenced with immunoSEQ multiplex PCR; TCRdb's copy has only in-frame clones and lacks some. The sample holds around 2.1 million clones, under 97% seen once. The specimen sequenced was naive CD4+ T cells sorted from blood. Stated subset: CD45RA+ positively selected. These receptors all stem from a man between 18 and 29 years old in good health.

For this clone: Other nucleotide sequences from this sample produce the same CDR3. This rearrangement joins TRBV5-4 to TRBJ2-1; D may match TRBD1 or TRBD2 (5 bases each). Trimming cost V 3 bases and J 0 bases, with 10 bases left between them. The CDR3 has 15 amino acids. CDR1 and CDR2 from the germline V gene are SGHNT and YYREEE (reference sequence). The CDR3 DNA reads TGTGCCAGCAGCTCTGGGACCAACTCCTACAATGAGCAGTTCTTC. Translating gives CASSSGTNSYNEQFF.

The V gene is TRBV19, the J gene TRBJ2-2; D is perhaps TRBD1 or TRBD2 (5 bases each). This CDR3 is built from 16 residues. The V end lost 5 bases, the J end lost 7 bases, and 20 bases lay between the germline ends. Germline lookup yields CDR1 LNHDA and CDR2 SQIVND (reference sequence). The CDR3 bases are TGTGCCAGTAGTCCACGACAGCAACTAGGTATCGGGGAGCTGTTTTTT. As protein: CASSPRQQLGIGELFF.

Notes on this clone: The same CDR3 also results from other DNA sequences found in this sample. The CDR3 bases are TGTGCCAGCTCACCGCCCGGTTTGAGCAATCAGCCCCAGCATTTT. It encodes CASSPPGLSNQPQHF. The genes are TRBV18 and TRBJ1-5, with D hard to call. Germline CDR1 is KGHSH and CDR2 is LQKENI. This CDR3 comprises 15 residues. Trimming stripped 3 bases from V and 1 base from J, with 10 bases between.

Turning to this clone: This CDR3 is also generated by other DNA sequences in the sample. V is TRBV6-5 and J is TRBJ2-7, with D possibly called TRBD1 or TRBD2 (7 bases each). The CDR3 totals 12 residues. The V end was cut by 5 bases, the J end by 4 bases, with 9 bases between. Germline CDR1 MNHEY, CDR2 SVGAGI. The DNA of the CDR3 is TGTGCCAGCAGTCAGGGGGGGTACGAGCAGTACTTC. Translated: CASSQGGYEQYF.

V gene TRBV6-5 combines with J gene TRBJ1-6; 10 bases match TRBD1. This CDR3 region has 15 residues. CDR1 and CDR2 from the germline V gene are MNHEY and SVGAGI. V was pared by 4 bases and J by 9 bases, with 6 bases of the junction left unmatched. CDR3 in DNA: TGTGCCAGCAGTTCCTCCGGGACAGGGGTTTCACCCCTCCACTTT. Its protein product is CASSSSGTGVSPLHF.

The chain joins TRBV4-1 to TRBJ2-2; 11 nucleotides match TRBD1. The length of the CDR3 is 17 residues. Germline CDR1 reads MGHRA; CDR2 reads YSYEKL. Germline trimming cut 1 base from V and 6 bases from J; bases unmatched to any gene: 7. CDR3 DNA: TGCGCCAGCAGCCAAGCTGGGACAGGGGGTACGGCCGGGGAGCTGTTTTTT. Protein: CASSQAGTGGTAGELFF.

The gene calls are TRBV19 and TRBJ2-7; no reliable D call. The CDR3 runs to 14 residues. The V and J ends lost 7 bases and 0 bases respectively, with 13 bases between them. Germline CDR1 and CDR2: LNHDA and SQIVND (reference sequence). CDR3 amino acids: CASKREAPSYEQYF. CDR3 nucleotides: TGTGCCAGTAAGCGAGAGGCTCCCTCCTACGAGCAGTACTTC.

The rearrangement uses TRBV5-1 and TRBJ2-3; D unresolved. Germline values: CDR1 SGHRS, CDR2 YFSETQ. V was cut by 2 bases and J by 2 bases, with 12 bases left in between. CDR3 size: 15 residues. This CDR3 reads CASSLGQSHTDTQYF. The CDR3 DNA reads as TGCGCCAGCAGCTTAGGGCAGAGTCACACAGATACGCAGTATTTT.

The V call is TRBV30, the J call TRBJ1-2, with D tentatively TRBD1 (5 bases). The CDR3 consists of 14 residues. CDR1 and CDR2 from the germline V gene are GTSNPN and SVGIG (reference sequence). The ends were cut back, 4 bases at V and 9 bases at J, with 21 bases in the middle. The CDR3 here is CAWTDPGPVMSYTF. CDR3 in DNA: TGTGCCTGGACTGACCCGGGGCCGGTGATGAGCTACACCTTC.

The V gene is TRBV5-1, the J gene TRBJ2-1, with 8 bases aligning to TRBD2. Germline loops: CDR1 SGHRS, CDR2 YFSETQ. The CDR3 consists of 15 residues. The trim removed 5 bases at V and 4 bases at J, leaving 8 bases unmatched. The CDR3 here is CASRPPGLVYNEQFF. The CDR3 coding sequence is TGCGCCAGCAGGCCTCCGGGACTAGTATACAATGAGCAGTTCTTC. Full variable domain (outside the CDR3, taken from reference TRBV5-1 and TRBJ2-1): KAGVTQTPRYLIKTRGQQVTLSCSPISGHRSVSWYQQTPGQGLQFLFEYFSETQRNKGNFPGRFSGRQFSNSRSEMNVSTLELGDSALYLCASRPPGLVYNEQFFGPGTRLTVL.

The V and J genes are TRBV2 and TRBJ1-5; the D is unclear. V lost 7 bases and J lost 6, with 13 bases in between. Per the germline V gene, CDR1 is SNHLY and CDR2 is FYNNEI. The CDR3 spans 13 residues. CDR3 sequence (DNA): TGTGCCAGCAAGGGTTCTGGGGTTCAGCCCCAGCATTTT. Protein: CASKGSGVQPQHF.

This rearrangement joins TRBV18 to TRBJ2-7; 8 nucleotides line up with TRBD2. Germline CDR1 KGHSH, CDR2 LQKENI. This CDR3 comprises 16 residues. V trimming: 3 bases; J trimming: 2 bases; junction bases outside the gene matches: 9. In nucleotides, the CDR3 is TGTGCCAGCTCACCGGGATTAGCGGGATTTCCCTACGAGCAGTACTTC. Its protein is CASSPGLAGFPYEQYF.

V usage is TRBV6-1 and J usage is TRBJ2-5; D might be TRBD2 (7 bases). This CDR3 spans 15 amino acids. Trimming pared 2 bases from V and 7 bases from J, leaving 17 bases between. The germline gives CDR1 MNHNS, CDR2 SASEGT. The CDR3 spells CASSESWGGGGTQYF. The DNA of the CDR3 is TGTGCCAGCAGTGAATCCTGGGGGGGAGGGGGGACCCAGTACTTC.

This sequence joins TRBV6-4 and TRBJ2-7; 7 nucleotides line up with TRBD2. The germline V gene has CDR1 MRHNA and CDR2 SNTAGT. J gave up 3 bases and V 7 bases, and 9 bases lay outside the gene matches. The CDR3 runs 14 residues. As DNA, the CDR3 is TGTGCCAGCAATCCCAGCGGGACCTTCTACGAGCAGTACTTC. Translating it yields CASNPSGTFYEQYF.

The gene calls are TRBV2 and TRBJ2-5; D is possibly TRBD1 or TRBD2 (5 bases each). The V gene lost 1 base and the J gene lost 5 bases, with 11 bases spanning the gap. Germline V gene sequence: CDR1 SNHLY, CDR2 FYNNEI. This CDR3 region has 14 residues. The CDR3 region is CASSEVSGPETQYF. The CDR3, as DNA: TGTGCCAGCAGTGAAGTTTCGGGGCCTGAGACCCAGTACTTC.

This clone was seen once. The chain combines TRBV5-1 with TRBJ2-5; 8 bases agree with TRBD1. After removal of 1 base from V and 1 base from J, the junction contained 9 bases not matched to a gene. The germline V gene encodes CDR1 SGHRS and CDR2 YFSETQ. This CDR3 contains 17 residues. The CDR3 DNA reads as TGCGCCAGCAGCTTGATTGGGACAGGCCTTTCCCAAGAGACCCAGTACTTC. Translation: CASSLIGTGLSQETQYF.

The chain employs TRBV7-9 and TRBJ2-3; 7 bases fit TRBD2. Germline trimming cut 1 base from V and 6 bases from J; bases unmatched to any gene: 4. This CDR3 comprises 14 residues. CDR1 SEHNR and CDR2 FQNEAQ come from the germline V gene (reference sequence). CDR3 nucleotides: TGTGCCAGCAGCTTAGAGGGCGGGAGTGATACGCAGTATTTT. The encoded protein is CASSLEGGSDTQYF.

The J gene is TRBJ1-1, the V gene TRBV6-1; D gene unclear. Germline V gives CDR1 MNHNS, CDR2 SASEGT. The CDR3 totals 13 residues. V was clipped by 6 bases and J by 5 bases, with 13 bases between them. CDR3 DNA: TGTGCCAGCAGCAACGAATTGGGGACTGAAGCTTTCTTT. Translated, it gives CASSNELGTEAFF.